Reported below is one T cell receptor beta chain. The antigen is undetermined. It was second doses at about 4 or about 12 weeks that were pooled. The V and J ends lost 5 bases and 0 bases respectively, with 13 bases between them. The germline CDR1 and CDR2 sequences are SEHNR and FQNEAQ (reference sequence). CDR3 length equals 15 residues. The record originates from a study of T cell responses to AZD1222 COVID-19 vaccine. General observations from the study: Close to half of all spike-specific TCRs reportedly target regions of the variants that are unmutated.

Profiling relied on immunoSEQ multiplex PCR, and the TCRdb table lists in-frame clones only, not all of them. The table records fewer than 200,000 clones, roughly 90% of them present only once. This TCR was recovered from an adult who received the AZD1222 COVID-19 vaccine. The material was peripheral blood, obtained 28 days after the second AZD1222 dose. This chain joins TRBV7-9 and TRBJ1-1, with D possibly TRBD1 on 6 matching bases. CDR3 sequence reads: CASSPRGMMNTEAFF. DNA for the CDR3: TGTGCCAGCAGCCCAAGGGGGATGATGAACACTGAAGCTTTCTTT.